Presented here are 13 T cell receptor beta chains from one specimen sequenced in a study of cytomegalovirus exposure and HLA in healthy donors. Use of 60 Vbeta and 13 Jbeta primers characterized the PCR. The protocol was immunoSEQ multiplex PCR, while the TCRdb copy is restricted to in-frame clones and leaves out a portion. The sample yields 120,000 or so clones, around 72% seen once. The material sequenced was PBMCs. These receptors originate from a man aged 30-40 years in good health and CMV-seronegative.

This clone was detected a few times. This rearrangement joins TRBV5-4 to TRBJ2-1; 13 nucleotides agree with TRBD2. Germline V lookup: CDR1 SGHNT, CDR2 YYREEE (reference sequence). CDR3 length equals 16 residues. With V trimmed by 4 bases and J by 4 bases, 5 bases remained unmatched. This CDR3 is CASSLGTSGVYNEQFF. CDR3 DNA: TGTGCCAGCAGCCTAGGGACTAGCGGGGTGTACAATGAGCAGTTCTTC.

CDR3 amino acids: CASSQDWGGPGELFF. The CDR3 DNA reads as TGTGCCAGCAGCCAAGATTGGGGGGGGCCCGGGGAGCTGTTTTTT. This chain connects TRBV4-2 to TRBJ2-2, with a tentative D call TRBD2 (7 bases). CDR3 length equals 15 residues. V was shortened by 0 bases and J by 6 bases, with 11 bases between the two germline ends. The V gene's germline CDR1 is LGHNA and CDR2 YNFKEQ.

The gene calls are TRBV6-1 and TRBJ1-2; TRBD1 might be the D (5 bases). Germline CDR1 MNHNS, CDR2 SASEGT. The CDR3 length is 14 residues. V lost 2 bases to trimming and J lost 2 bases, with 9 bases between them. This CDR3 is CASSELRQNYGYTF. The CDR3, as DNA: TGTGCCAGCAGTGAACTACGACAGAACTATGGCTACACCTTC.

The rearrangement links TRBV7-9 to TRBJ1-3, with 7 nucleotides matching TRBD1. Germline CDR1 SEHNR, CDR2 FQNEAQ (reference sequence). The CDR3 is 17 amino acids. With V trimmed by 1 base and J by 0 bases, 6 bases remained unmatched. The CDR3 bases are TGTGCCAGCAGCTTAGGTCCAGGGGGAAACTCTGGAAACACCATATATTTT. It translates to CASSLGPGGNSGNTIYF.

This clone has just a few counts. The rearrangement links TRBV9 to TRBJ1-2, with D uncertain. V was shortened by 4 bases and J by 8 bases, with 9 bases between the two germline ends. The germline V gene has CDR1 SGDLS and CDR2 YYNGEE. The CDR3 contains 11 residues. The CDR3 protein is CASSRDEGYTF. The CDR3 bases are TGTGCCAGCAGCCGGGATGAAGGCTACACCTTC.

The chain joins TRBV27 to TRBJ2-1, with 11 bases fitting TRBD1. The length of the CDR3 is 14 residues. V dropped 5 bases and J dropped 7; count of bases not matched to a gene: 4. Germline CDR1 MNHEY, CDR2 SMNVEV (reference sequence). The chain's CDR3 is CASSADRGLNEQFF. CDR3 nucleotides: TGTGCCAGCAGTGCGGACAGGGGGCTGAATGAGCAGTTCTTC.

The chain couples TRBV6-5 to TRBJ2-7, with 9 bases that match TRBD1. V lost 5 bases, J lost 5 bases, and 7 bases stayed unmatched. Germline lookup yields CDR1 MNHEY and CDR2 SVGAGI. This CDR3 has 14 amino acids. DNA of the CDR3: TGTGCCAGCAGTCAACCTGACAGGGGGGACGAGCAGTACTTC. As protein: CASSQPDRGDEQYF.

The chain's CDR3 is CASTLSWGVSYNEQFF. DNA for the CDR3: TGTGCCAGTACCTTGTCTTGGGGAGTTTCCTACAATGAGCAGTTCTTC. The chain joins TRBV19 to TRBJ2-1; weak D call: TRBD2 (5 bases). The length of the CDR3 is 16 residues. Per germline, CDR1 LNHDA and CDR2 SQIVND (reference sequence). V lost 7 bases and J lost 1, with 17 bases in between.

This sequence joins TRBV7-9 and TRBJ1-4; D is undetermined. With 7 bases removed from V and 3 bases from J, the gap between germline ends came to 9 bases. The CDR3 totals 13 residues. Germline lookup yields CDR1 SEHNR and CDR2 FQNEAQ (reference sequence). The CDR3 DNA sequence: TGTGCCAGCAATGTTCCTCCTAATGAAAAACTGTTTTTT. It specifies CASNVPPNEKLFF.

The gene calls are TRBV6-1 and TRBJ1-6; D is unresolved. CDR1 and CDR2 from the germline V gene are MNHNS and SASEGT. There are 14 residues in the CDR3. V gave up 0 bases and J gave up 6 bases, with 6 bases separating them. CDR3 in amino acids: CASSEAPSNSPLHF. DNA of the CDR3: TGTGCCAGCAGTGAAGCGCCCAGTAATTCACCCCTCCACTTT.

This rearrangement joins TRBV5-4 to TRBJ1-2; a weak D match, TRBD1 (6 bases). This CDR3 comprises 15 residues. Germline loops: CDR1 SGHNT, CDR2 YYREEE (reference sequence). V lost 4 bases to trimming and J lost 3 bases, with 16 bases between them. For the CDR3, the DNA is TGTGCCAGCAGCCCCGGTACAGGGAGTGACTATGGCTACACCTTC. Protein product: CASSPGTGSDYGYTF.

The chain has TRBV5-6 and TRBJ2-7; 8 bases are shared with TRBD1. V shed 4 bases, J shed 4 bases, and the junction held 10 bases outside the gene matches. CDR1 SGHDT and CDR2 YYEEEE come from the germline V gene. This CDR3 contains 15 residues. The CDR3 sequence: CASSPWDRRAYEQYF. The CDR3, as DNA: TGTGCCAGCAGCCCCTGGGACAGGAGGGCTTACGAGCAGTACTTC.

The rearrangement uses TRBV6-5 and TRBJ1-1; D is possibly TRBD1 (6 bases). CDR3 length: 13 residues. The germline V and J ends were trimmed by 7 bases and 5 bases, with 14 bases remaining between them. Germline CDR1 is MNHEY and CDR2 is SVGAGI. The CDR3 DNA sequence: TGTGCCAGCAACGACGGGGACACGACTGAAGCTTTCTTT. It encodes CASNDGDTTEAFF.